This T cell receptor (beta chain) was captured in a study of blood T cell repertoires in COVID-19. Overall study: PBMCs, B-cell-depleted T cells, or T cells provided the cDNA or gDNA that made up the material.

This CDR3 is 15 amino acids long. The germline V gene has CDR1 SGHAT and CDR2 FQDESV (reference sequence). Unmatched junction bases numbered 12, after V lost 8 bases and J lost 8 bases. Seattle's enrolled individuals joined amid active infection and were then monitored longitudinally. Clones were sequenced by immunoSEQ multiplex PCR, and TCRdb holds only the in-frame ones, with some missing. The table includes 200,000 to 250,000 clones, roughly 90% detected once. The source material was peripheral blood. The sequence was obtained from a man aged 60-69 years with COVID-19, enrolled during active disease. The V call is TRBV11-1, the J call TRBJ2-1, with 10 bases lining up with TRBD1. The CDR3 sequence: CASLARDRGLYEQFF. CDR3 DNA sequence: TGTGCCAGCTTGGCCCGGGACAGGGGTCTCTATGAGCAGTTCTTC.